A single sample is the source of the 27 T cell receptor beta chains below, sequenced in a study of cytomegalovirus exposure and HLA in healthy donors. PCR amplification relied on 60 Vbeta primers (plus 13 Jbeta primers). Only in-frame clones appear in the TCRdb table, and some are missing; sequencing was by immunoSEQ multiplex PCR. The table records around 190,000 clones, around 87% of them present only once. Sequencing input: PBMCs. All receptors come from a woman aged 18-29 years in good health and CMV-seronegative.

This chain uses TRBV6-6 with TRBJ2-7, with TRBD1 matching 8 bases. The CDR3 is 14 residues long. V lost 6 bases, J lost 2 bases, and 6 bases stayed unmatched. Germline CDR1 reads MNHNY; CDR2 reads SVGAGI (reference sequence). The CDR3 nucleotides read TGTGCCAGCAGGGGCCAGGGGGCTGCCTACGAGCAGTACTTC. It codes for CASRGQGAAYEQYF.

Written as DNA, the CDR3 is TGTGCCAGTAGTACCGGGGGAGGGGCGAAACTGTTTTTT. Translation gives CASSTGGGAKLFF. J is TRBJ1-4 and V is TRBV19; a possible D gene is TRBD1 (5 bases). CDR1 is LNHDA and CDR2 is SQIVND in the germline V gene (reference sequence). The CDR3 length is 13 residues. V lost 4 bases to trimming and J lost 11 bases, with 14 bases between them.

This clone was recorded only once. J is TRBJ2-7 and V is TRBV19; 9 bases are shared with TRBD1. Germline CDR1 LNHDA, CDR2 SQIVND (reference sequence). CDR3 length: 14 amino acids. J was trimmed by 5 bases and V by 10 bases; bases with no gene match: 12. CDR3 DNA sequence: TGTGCCACTAACCCCCGGACAGGGGAGAACGAGCAGTACTTC. It is translated as CATNPRTGENEQYF.

A remark on this clone: This CDR3 is also generated by other DNA sequences in the sample. The V gene is TRBV7-8, the J gene TRBJ1-1; D uncertain. Germline V CDR1 and CDR2: SGHVS, FQNEAQ. The CDR3 is 14 residues long. Trimming shortened V by 5 bases and J by 0 bases, and 10 bases separated the two germline ends. This CDR3 is CASSPEDLNTEAFF. DNA of the CDR3: TGTGCCAGCAGCCCGGAGGACTTGAACACTGAAGCTTTCTTT. The full variable domain, in which reference TRBV7-8 and TRBJ1-1 provide the parts outside the CDR3, is GAGVSQSPRYKVAKRGQDVALRCDPISGHVSLFWYQQALGQGPEFLTYFQNEAQLDKSGLPSDRFFAERPEGSVSTLKIQRTQQEDSAVYLCASSPEDLNTEAFFGQGTRLTVV.

To note about this clone: The junction and the germline gene differ at one end; a read error may be behind it. This chain connects TRBV7-7 to TRBJ1-5; TRBD1 aligns across 9 bases. Per germline, CDR1 SSHAT and CDR2 FNYEAQ (reference sequence). The CDR3 is 16 residues long. Written as DNA, the CDR3 is TGTGCTAGCAGCTCCTCTGGGACAGGGAACAATCAGCCCCAGCATTTT. Translated: CASSSSGTGNNQPQHF. The entire variable domain, with the rest obtained from reference TRBV7-7 and TRBJ1-5, is as follows: GAGVSQSPRYKVTKRGQDVTLRCDPISSHATLYWYQQALGQGPEFLTYFNYEAQPDKSGLPSDRFSAERPEGSISTLTIQRTEQRDSAMYRCASSSSGTGNNQPQHFGDGTRLSIL.

This rearrangement joins TRBV10-3 to TRBJ2-7; 10 bases agree with TRBD2. With V trimmed by 7 bases and J by 1 base, 4 bases remained unmatched. The germline gives CDR1 ENHRY, CDR2 SYGVKD. This CDR3 comprises 14 residues. The DNA of the CDR3 is TGTGCCATCACCGATAGCGGGGGGTCCTACGAGCAGTACTTC. Amino acid sequence: CAITDSGGSYEQYF.

This chain joins TRBV7-2 and TRBJ1-3; no reliable D call. This CDR3 contains 16 residues. CDR1 SGHTA and CDR2 FQGNSA come from the germline V gene. V lost 3 bases and J 0 bases, leaving 12 bases between the germline ends. CDR3 region: CASSLADWDSGNTIYF. The CDR3, as DNA: TGTGCCAGCAGCTTGGCGGACTGGGACTCTGGAAACACCATATATTTT.

This clone was seen a handful of times. The CDR3 region is CASSNRGQETQYF. For the CDR3, the DNA is TGTGCCAGCAGTAACAGGGGTCAAGAGACCCAGTACTTC. The J gene is TRBJ2-5, the V gene TRBV11-2, with 7 bases identical to TRBD1. This CDR3 comprises 13 residues. Germline trimming cut 6 bases from V and 2 bases from J; bases unmatched to any gene: 3. CDR1 and CDR2 from the germline V gene are SGHAT and FQNNGV.

In this sample, this clone turned up once. V is TRBV28 and J is TRBJ2-5, with 9 bases matching TRBD1. Germline CDR1 is MDHEN and CDR2 is SYDVKM. After removal of 5 bases from V and 4 bases from J, the junction contained 5 bases not matched to a gene. The CDR3 loop spans 14 amino acids. The CDR3 loop reads CASSPTTGGETQYF. The CDR3 region has the DNA TGTGCCAGCAGTCCTACGACAGGGGGAGAGACCCAGTACTTC.

This rearrangement joins TRBV5-1 to TRBJ2-7, with TRBD1 matching over 9 bases. V lost 3 bases to trimming and J lost 5 bases; unmatched junction nucleotides: 15. The germline V gene has CDR1 SGHRS and CDR2 YFSETQ. The CDR3 has 17 residues. CDR3 in amino acids: CASSSKPDRGGENEQYF. The DNA of the CDR3 is TGCGCCAGCAGCTCCAAACCGGACAGGGGAGGAGAAAACGAGCAGTACTTC.

The gene calls are TRBV25-1 and TRBJ1-1; no firm D call. This CDR3 contains 13 residues. Germline V CDR1 and CDR2: MGHDK, SYGVNS. The ends were cut back, 3 bases at V and 5 bases at J, with 10 bases in the middle. DNA of the CDR3: TGTGCCAGCAGTGATACGGGCGGGACTGAAGCTTTCTTT. Amino acid sequence: CASSDTGGTEAFF.

The genes are TRBV10-3 and TRBJ2-5; perhaps TRBD2 as D (6 bases). This CDR3 is built from 13 residues. The germline V gene encodes CDR1 ENHRY and CDR2 SYGVKD. The V end was cut by 8 bases, the J end by 2 bases, with 12 bases between. The CDR3 is CAIRGTSQETQYF. CDR3 nucleotides: TGTGCCATCCGAGGGACTTCTCAAGAGACCCAGTACTTC.

V usage is TRBV27 and J usage is TRBJ2-1, with 13 bases identical to TRBD2. Trimming cost V 5 bases and J 7 bases; bases outside gene matches: 14. Per the germline V gene, CDR1 is MNHEY and CDR2 is SMNVEV (reference sequence). This CDR3 has 18 amino acids. The CDR3 coding sequence is TGTGCCAGCAGTCCTAGACTAGCGGGGGGTACTCTGGTTAATGAGCAGTTCTTC. This encodes CASSPRLAGGTLVNEQFF.

This sequence joins TRBV6-5 and TRBJ1-1, with 9 bases that match TRBD1. V was pared by 4 bases and J by 7 bases, with 10 bases of the junction left unmatched. This CDR3 spans 15 amino acids. CDR1 is MNHEY, CDR2 SVGAGI, per germline. CDR3 nucleotides: TGTGCCAGCAGTTGGCGACACAGGGGGCAGGGTGAAGCTTTCTTT. This sequence encodes CASSWRHRGQGEAFF.

Regarding this clone: The same CDR3 arises from other DNA sequences in this sample as well. The rearrangement uses TRBV6-1 and TRBJ2-7; 8 bases agree with TRBD1. CDR1 and CDR2 (germline): MNHNS, SASEGT. The CDR3 covers 19 residues. J gave up 3 bases and V 2 bases, and 18 bases lay outside the gene matches. CDR3 sequence: CASSESLDRARVLRYEQYF. In DNA form, the CDR3 reads TGTGCCAGCAGTGAATCCCTGGACAGGGCTAGGGTTCTACGCTACGAGCAGTACTTC.

The chain is built from TRBV6-5 and TRBJ2-7, with 9 bases lining up with TRBD2. CDR3 length equals 14 residues. V was pared by 6 bases and J by 3 bases, with 6 bases of the junction left unmatched. CDR1 and CDR2 from the germline V gene are MNHEY and SVGAGI. The CDR3 DNA follows: TGTGCCAGCAGCCGACTAGCGGCTTTCTACGAGCAGTACTTC. It codes for CASSRLAAFYEQYF.

The chain has TRBV4-1 and TRBJ1-5; 8 nucleotides match TRBD1. CDR3 length equals 18 residues. Trimming cost V 0 bases and J 5 bases; bases outside gene matches: 12. Germline V CDR1 and CDR2: MGHRA, YSYEKL. The CDR3 bases are TGCGCCAGCAGCCAAGAGAGCCAGGGGGCGCTTAATGATCAGCCCCAGCATTTT. Its protein is CASSQESQGALNDQPQHF.

J is TRBJ2-5 and V is TRBV5-4; D is perhaps TRBD1 (5 bases). The closer fit of TRBJ2-7 to the DNA end suggests the J call may be wrong. Germline V CDR1 and CDR2: SGHNT, YYREEE (reference sequence). The CDR3 runs to 16 residues. The CDR3 DNA sequence: TGTGCCAGCAGCTTGGAAACCGGTCCCCCAGGGTTCGAGCAGTACTTC. The encoded protein is CASSLETGPPGFEQYF.

The chain combines TRBV6-6 with TRBJ2-3; no clear D gene. The V gene's germline CDR1 is MNHNY and CDR2 SVGAGI (reference sequence). Trimming took 6 bases from V and 3 from J, leaving 7 bases between them. The CDR3 loop spans 12 amino acids. CDR3 in amino acids: CASSSYTDTQYF. The CDR3 bases are TGTGCCAGCAGCTCCTATACAGATACGCAGTATTTT.

The rearrangement joins TRBV5-4 to TRBJ2-7; the D gene is possibly TRBD1 (5 bases). The CDR3 is 13 amino acids. Trimming removed 5 bases at V and 6 bases at J, with 15 bases between. CDR1 is SGHNT and CDR2 is YYREEE in the germline V gene (reference sequence). The CDR3 reads CASRTDTSCEQYF. CDR3 bases: TGTGCCAGCAGAACGGACACGTCTTGCGAGCAGTACTTC.

The genes are TRBV13 and TRBJ2-7; 11 bases line up with TRBD2. Unmatched junction bases numbered 9, after V lost 1 base and J lost 7 bases. Germline lookup yields CDR1 PRHDT and CDR2 FYEKMQ (reference sequence). This CDR3 has 16 amino acids. CDR3 protein: CASSLAPSGRLREQYF. CDR3 nucleotides: TGTGCCAGCAGCTTAGCTCCTAGCGGGAGGTTGCGGGAGCAGTACTTC.

The V gene is TRBV6-1, the J gene TRBJ1-1, with no clear D. Germline V gene sequence: CDR1 MNHNS, CDR2 SASEGT. The CDR3 length is 13 residues. V lost 4 bases, J lost 2 bases, and 8 bases lay in between. This chain's CDR3 is CASSGRENTEAFF. CDR3 coding DNA: TGTGCCAGCAGTGGGAGGGAAAACACTGAAGCTTTCTTT.

This clone was seen a few times. The chain links TRBV4-1 to TRBJ1-1, with D unresolved. This CDR3 has 15 residues. With 0 bases removed from V and 4 bases from J, the gap between germline ends came to 12 bases. CDR1 and CDR2 (germline): MGHRA, YSYEKL. The CDR3 region is CASSQDVGAGTEAFF. As DNA, the CDR3 is TGCGCCAGCAGCCAAGATGTCGGCGCGGGCACTGAAGCTTTCTTT.

This chain connects TRBV4-1 to TRBJ2-1, with TRBD1 matching over 9 bases. Germline V lookup: CDR1 MGHRA, CDR2 YSYEKL. Germline trimming cut 1 base from V and 8 bases from J; bases unmatched to any gene: 12. The CDR3 covers 17 residues. CDR3 bases: TGCGCCAGCAGCCAAGTCAGGGGACAGGGCGTTGGAGATGAGCAGTTCTTC. It yields the protein CASSQVRGQGVGDEQFF.

Note on this clone: The sample carries other DNA sequences with the same CDR3. This chain links TRBV7-2 with TRBJ2-5, with 9 nucleotides matching TRBD2. The CDR3 has 14 amino acids. Germline V gives CDR1 SGHTA, CDR2 FQGNSA. Unmatched junction bases numbered 4, after V lost 3 bases and J lost 5 bases. CDR3 in DNA: TGTGCCAGCAGCTTGGTCGCGGGAGGGGAGACCCAGTACTTC. It is translated as CASSLVAGGETQYF.

V is TRBV7-9 and J is TRBJ1-4, with 8 positions matching TRBD1. The CDR3 sequence is 16 residues long. Losses at the gene ends were 5 bases for V and 0 bases for J; bases not matched to a gene: 5. From germline, CDR1 is SEHNR and CDR2 FQNEAQ (reference sequence). The DNA for the CDR3 is TGTGCCAGCAGCGCGGGGACAGGCCCAACTAATGAAAAACTGTTTTTT. This sequence encodes CASSAGTGPTNEKLFF.

The J gene is TRBJ2-5, the V gene TRBV7-2; TRBD2 matches at 8 bases. The V segment lost 2 bases and the J segment 11 bases; nucleotides outside the gene matches: 10. CDR1 and CDR2 (germline): SGHTA, FQGNSA. There are 14 residues in the CDR3. CDR3 region: CASSLKRTGTSQYF. The CDR3 DNA follows: TGTGCCAGCAGCTTAAAGCGAACCGGGACTAGTCAGTACTTC.